This entry features one TCR beta chain sequence. In the original analysis: Amplification of reference gene primers was used by the study to estimate nucleated cell counts. Profiling relied on immunoSEQ multiplex PCR, and the TCRdb table lists in-frame clones only, not all of them. D and trimming come from the DNA, and the V and J calls and clone size come from that table. The table has about 90,000 clones, roughly 78% seen once; the top ten hold approximately 10%. This entry is derived from a study of blood T cell repertoires in COVID-19. Study-wide context: Italy, Spain and the United States were the sources of the convalescent and acute COVID-19 samples.

Germline-derived CDR1 and CDR2 are SGHRS and YFSETQ. CDR3 length equals 14 residues. The germline V and J ends were trimmed by 0 bases and 10 bases, with 11 bases remaining between them. The clonotype was recovered from a woman aged 70-85 years with acute or convalescent COVID-19. What was sequenced was peripheral blood. The rearrangement joins TRBV5-1 to TRBJ1-6; perhaps TRBD1 as D (5 bases). CDR3: CASSLEGSGSPLHF. The CDR3 DNA sequence: TGCGCCAGCAGCTTGGAGGGGTCTGGATCACCCCTCCACTTT.